The subject of this entry is one TCR beta chain. Its specificity is not known. Patients underwent thyroid surgery, and none had received any treatment before it. This sample stems from a study of metastatic and nonmetastatic thyroid tumors. The V segment lost 1 base and the J segment 1 base; nucleotides outside the gene matches: 5. This CDR3 comprises 16 residues. Germline assignment: CDR1 DFQATT and CDR2 SNEGSKA (reference sequence). Under the authors' procedure: The study built a papillary thyroid cancer distant-metastasis classifier from CDR3 differences across clinicopathological groups. TCRdb re-called the PCR reads via MiXCR. The V and J calls come from TCRdb's annotation, not from the publication. Here the sample spans about 21,000 clones, 20% to 30% being singletons. Findings and limits, study-wide: Significantly greater TCR beta diversity was reportedly found in malignant thyroid tumors than in benign nodules (in blood and tumor).

The specimen sequenced was blood. This sequence originates from a female donor with papillary thyroid cancer or a benign thyroid nodule (not recorded which). Some clones in this sample may be carry-over from other donors' samples. This sequence joins TRBV20-1 and TRBJ1-1; 11 bases line up with TRBD1. The CDR3 coding sequence is TGCAGTGCTAGAGTCACGGGGACAGGGGGGAACACTGAAGCTTTCTTT. Protein sequence: CSARVTGTGGNTEAFF.